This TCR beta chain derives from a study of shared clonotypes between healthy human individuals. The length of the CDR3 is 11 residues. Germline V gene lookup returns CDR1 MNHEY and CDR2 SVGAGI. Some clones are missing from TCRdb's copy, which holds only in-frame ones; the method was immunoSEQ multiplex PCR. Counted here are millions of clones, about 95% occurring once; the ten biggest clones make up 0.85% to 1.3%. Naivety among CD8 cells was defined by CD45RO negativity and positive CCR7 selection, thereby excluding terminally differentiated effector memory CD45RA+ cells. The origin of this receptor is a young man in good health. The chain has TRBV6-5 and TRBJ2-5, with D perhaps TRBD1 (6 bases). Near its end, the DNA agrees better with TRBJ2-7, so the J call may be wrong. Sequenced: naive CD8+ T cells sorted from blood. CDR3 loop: CASSRGDEQYF. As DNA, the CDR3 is TGTGCCAGCAGCAGGGGCGACGAGCAGTACTTC.